This TCR beta chain originates from a study of blood T cell repertoires in COVID-19. Study overall: Whether acute or convalescent, the COVID-19 samples came from the United States, Italy and Spain. The cDNA or gDNA used as material had been derived from T cells, B-cell-depleted T cells, or PBMCs.

In the original processing: Quantification of nucleated cells was approximated via reference gene primer amplification. Repertoires were generated with immunoSEQ multiplex PCR, while TCRdb's copy carries only in-frame clones and drops some. For V, J and clone size, that table is used; D and trimming come from the DNA. The sample records tens of thousands of clones, around 75% being singletons. This clone appeared a few times. Trimming cost V 4 bases and J 2 bases; bases outside gene matches: 3. The CDR3 length is 13 residues. Germline V CDR1 and CDR2: SQVTM, ANQGSEA. The sequence came from a man aged 80 or over with acute or convalescent COVID-19. J is TRBJ2-3 and V is TRBV29-1; 7 bases agree with TRBD2. The sequencing input was peripheral blood. CDR3 coding DNA: TGCAGCGTTGGGGGGACTATCACAGATACGCAGTATTTT. Amino acids: CSVGGTITDTQYF.